Listed here is a single T cell receptor beta chain. Its antigen is currently unknown. The germline CDR1 and CDR2 sequences are ENHRY and SYGVKD. Trimming removed 0 bases from V and 1 base from J, with 3 bases in between. The CDR3 extends over 14 amino acids. This entry comes from a study of siplizumab effects on memory and regulatory T cells. Each sample contributed about 10^5 TCR templates to the assay. TCRdb keeps only in-frame clones here, not all; method: immunoSEQ multiplex PCR. The sample carries fewer than 120,000 clones, over 85% recorded once. Study-level points and caveats: Mean Treg-derived proportions of mappable alloreactive CD4+ clones were around 72% for siplizumab and 26.9% for controls. A major contribution to the alloresponse seemed to be made by naive T cells, which seemed more diverse than memory cells.

The sequence came from a human donor in good health. This rearrangement joins TRBV10-3 to TRBJ2-2; D is uncertain. Sequencing was performed on CD4+ T cells sorted from blood. CDR3 protein: CAISESGNTGELFF. CDR3 DNA: TGTGCCATCAGTGAGTCGGGGAACACCGGGGAGCTGTTTTTT.